This TCR beta chain was identified in a study of T cell changes during pregnancy in multiple sclerosis. Germline assignment: CDR1 MNHNS and CDR2 SASEGT. The CDR3 is 12 amino acids. V lost 2 bases to trimming and J lost 4 bases, with 6 bases between them. Here immunoSEQ multiplex PCR was the method, and the copy in TCRdb shows in-frame clones only, minus some. This sample has some 67,000 clones, with about 90% found just once. This receptor was taken from a female donor with multiple sclerosis, enrolled in a pregnancy study. The chain recombines TRBV6-1 with TRBJ2-7, with D hard to call. This specimen was peripheral blood, taken after pregnancy. The CDR3 spells CASSETGYEQYF. For the CDR3, the DNA is TGTGCCAGCAGTGAAACGGGTTACGAGCAGTACTTC.